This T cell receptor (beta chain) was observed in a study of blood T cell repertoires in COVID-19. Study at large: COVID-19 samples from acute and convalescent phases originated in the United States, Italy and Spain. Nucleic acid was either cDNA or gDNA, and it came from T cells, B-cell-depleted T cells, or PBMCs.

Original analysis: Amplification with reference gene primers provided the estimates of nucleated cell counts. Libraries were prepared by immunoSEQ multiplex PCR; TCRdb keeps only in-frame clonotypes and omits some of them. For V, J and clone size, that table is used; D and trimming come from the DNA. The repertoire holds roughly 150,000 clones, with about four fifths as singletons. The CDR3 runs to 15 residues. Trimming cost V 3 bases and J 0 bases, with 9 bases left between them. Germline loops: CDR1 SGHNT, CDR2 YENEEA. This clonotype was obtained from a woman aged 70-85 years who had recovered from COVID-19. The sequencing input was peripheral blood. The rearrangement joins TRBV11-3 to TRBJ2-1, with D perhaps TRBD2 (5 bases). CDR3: CASSLERSSYNEQFF. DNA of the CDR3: TGTGCCAGCAGCTTGGAGCGGAGCTCCTACAATGAGCAGTTCTTC. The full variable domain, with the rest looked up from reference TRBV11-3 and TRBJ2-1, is EAGVVQSPRYKIIEKKQPVAFWCNPISGHNTLYWYLQNLGQGPELLIRYENEEAVDDSQLPKDRFSAERLKGVDSTLKIQPAELGDSAVYLCASSLERSSYNEQFFGPGTRLTVL.